The source of this T cell receptor beta chain is a study of regulatory T cells in long-lasting Graves disease. Time point here: newly diagnosed GD, antithyroid drugs for less than 3 months. PBMC RNA served as the TCR library source. Patients came from an endocrinology department in Xi'an, China. The CDR3 runs 13 residues. Trimming took 6 bases from V and 0 from J, leaving 7 bases between them. Points from the study as a whole: Possibly, too few samples lowered accuracy.

This clonotype was detected many times. Its target is unknown. Building of the TCR beta libraries involved iRepertoire HTBI primers and Arm-PCR of CDR3 regions. In TCRdb, the multiplex PCR reads were re-called with MiXCR into one record per CDR3 protein. The sample has about 440,000 distinct CDR3 sequences; 14% to 15% are singletons. These same records also appear under a second study, on T cells in Graves' hyperthyroidism and ophthalmopathy. That report adds: Diagnostic assessment was based on clinical symptoms, serum thyroxine and TRAb, thyroid ultrasound and orbital computed tomography.

The sample consisted of peripheral blood mononuclear cells (PBMCs), taken at new diagnosis, from a patient treated with antithyroid drugs. The clonotype comes from a woman in her 30s with Graves disease. The chain uses TRBV12-3 or TRBV12-4 and TRBJ2-3; D is uncertain. The CDR3 loop reads CASSVPSTDTQYF. The CDR3, as DNA: TGTGCCAGCAGCGTCCCTAGCACAGATACGCAGTATTTT.